This TCR beta chain was captured by sequencing in a study of Ad26.COV2.S vaccination and SARS-CoV-2 variants. Study in general: Into the muscle, Ad26.COV2.S was dosed once or twice, 56 days apart. Study-wide findings and caveats: Comparable non-spike TCR breadth was observed in vaccine and placebo recipients. Researchers cautioned that TCR breadth and depth analyses may have underestimated total T cell responses.

This CDR3 is 13 amino acids long. The V end lost 2 bases, the J end lost 4 bases, and 8 bases lay between the germline ends. In the case of this clone: What it binds is unknown.

Clones were read by immunoSEQ multiplex PCR, and TCRdb kept only the in-frame ones, dropping some. The table shows over 300,000 clones, with approximately 83% occurring only once. Described treatment: approximately 18 received Ad26.COV2.S at low or high dose, single or two shots; roughly five received placebo; per-sample allocation not given. The investigators took samples on day 63 after the first vaccine or placebo injection. The shot given was an Ad26 vector that makes Wuhan-strain SARS-CoV-2 spike. The specimen comprised peripheral blood, sampled in a trial of Ad26.COV2.S vaccine versus placebo. This TCR derives from a person between 18 and 59 years old who received the Ad26.COV2.S COVID-19 vaccine or a placebo. V is TRBV12-3 or TRBV12-4 and J is TRBJ2-5; no definite D call. The DNA for the CDR3 is TGTGCCAGCAGTTTAACAAGAGGAGAGACCCAGTACTTC. This translates into CASSLTRGETQYF.